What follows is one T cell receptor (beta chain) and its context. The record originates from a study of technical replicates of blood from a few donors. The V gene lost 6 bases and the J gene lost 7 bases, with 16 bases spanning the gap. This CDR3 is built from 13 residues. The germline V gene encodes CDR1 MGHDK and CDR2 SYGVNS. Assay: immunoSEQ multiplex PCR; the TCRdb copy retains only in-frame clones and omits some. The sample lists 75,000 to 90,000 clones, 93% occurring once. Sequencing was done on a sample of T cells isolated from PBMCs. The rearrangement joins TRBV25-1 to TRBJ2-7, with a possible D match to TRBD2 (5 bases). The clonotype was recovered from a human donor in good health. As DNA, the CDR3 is TGTGCCAGCAGACGGGATCTAGTGGGGGAGCAGTACTTC. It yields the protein CASRRDLVGEQYF.